A single sample is the source of the 10 T cell receptor beta chains below, sequenced in a study of blood T cell repertoires in COVID-19. The data were produced by immunoSEQ multiplex PCR, yet TCRdb's version contains in-frame clones alone and is incomplete. The sample yields around 250,000 clones, roughly 80% seen once. Sequencing used PBMCs or T cells enriched from blood (not recorded which). These receptors were collected from a man in his forties or fifties who had recovered from COVID-19.

V and J are TRBV2 and TRBJ1-5; D ambiguous. V gave up 5 bases and J gave up 3 bases, with 20 bases separating them. CDR1 is SNHLY, CDR2 FYNNEI, per germline. The CDR3 covers 17 residues. CDR3 amino acids: CASSHYAGMGYNQPQHF. In DNA form, the CDR3 reads TGTGCCAGCAGTCACTATGCCGGGATGGGTTACAATCAGCCCCAGCATTTT.

This clone was found a few times. The chain joins TRBV27 to TRBJ2-1, with a weak D call TRBD1 (5 bases). Germline V lookup: CDR1 MNHEY, CDR2 SMNVEV (reference sequence). The CDR3 sequence is 13 residues long. The V and J ends lost 5 bases and 10 bases respectively, with 15 bases between them. CDR3 protein: CASSLRPSGEQFF. CDR3 DNA: TGTGCCAGCAGTCTCCGGCCCTCAGGGGAGCAGTTCTTC.

The V gene is TRBV2, the J gene TRBJ2-5; D perhaps matches TRBD1 (5 bases). Germline V CDR1 and CDR2: SNHLY, FYNNEI. Between the trimmed V and J ends, which lost 6 bases and 2 bases, there was a span of 13 bases. This CDR3 comprises 14 residues. CDR3 DNA: TGTGCCAGCAGGGCTGACAGATCACAAGAGACCCAGTACTTC. Its translation: CASRADRSQETQYF. Together with reference TRBV2 and TRBJ2-5, the CDR3 gives the full variable domain: EPEVTQTPSHQVTQMGQEVILRCVPISNHLYFYWYRQILGQKVEFLVSFYNNEISEKSEIFDDQFSVERPDGSNFTLKIRSTKLEDSAMYFCASRADRSQETQYFGPGTRLLVL.

This CDR3 is CASSKKAGTGINEQFF. CDR3 nucleotide sequence: TGTGCCAGCAGCAAGAAGGCCGGGACAGGGATTAATGAGCAGTTCTTC. The gene calls are TRBV21-1 and TRBJ2-1; the D call of TRBD1 is as the table states it, not checked on the DNA. TRBV21-1 is a pseudogene segment. The CDR3 contains 16 residues.

The chain carries TRBV11-1 and TRBJ1-1; tentative D call: TRBD1 (5 bases). Per the germline V gene, CDR1 is SGHAT and CDR2 is FQDESV (reference sequence). The CDR3 runs 13 residues. Between the trimmed V and J ends, which lost 1 base and 4 bases, there was a span of 7 bases. CDR3 protein: CASSLGQFTEAFF. In DNA, the CDR3 is TGTGCCAGCAGCTTAGGACAGTTCACTGAAGCTTTCTTT.

V usage is TRBV3-1 (or the pseudogene TRBV3-2) and J usage is TRBJ2-7; TRBD2 aligns across 14 bases. Germline CDR1 LGHDT, CDR2 YNNKEL (reference sequence). The trim removed 4 bases at V and 7 bases at J, leaving 24 bases unmatched. This CDR3 has 21 residues. CDR3 nucleotides: TGTGCCAGCAGCCCCCCACTTTCTGGGACTAGCGGGAGCCCTGACTCGGGAGAGCAGTACTTC. Its protein product is CASSPPLSGTSGSPDSGEQYF.

V is TRBV29-1 and J is TRBJ1-1, with 8 nucleotides matching TRBD1. The CDR3 sequence is 14 residues long. Trimming at V came to 1 base and at J to 7 bases, leaving 8 bases not matched to a gene. Germline V gives CDR1 SQVTM, CDR2 ANQGSEA. In DNA form, the CDR3 reads TGCAGCGTTGAAGCCCGACAGGGGAGGATTGAAGCTTTCTTT. Protein product: CSVEARQGRIEAFF.

This chain joins TRBV10-3 and TRBJ2-7; a weak D match, TRBD2 (6 bases). The CDR3 is 14 residues long. V was pared by 5 bases and J by 5 bases, with 16 bases between. Germline CDR1 is ENHRY and CDR2 is SYGVKD. CDR3 nucleotide sequence: TGTGCCATCAGTTCCACGGGGGTGCGGGACGAGCAGTACTTC. Its translation: CAISSTGVRDEQYF.

The chain joins TRBV28 to TRBJ1-2; the D gene is possibly TRBD1 (6 bases). Looked up from germline, CDR1 is MDHEN and CDR2 is SYDVKM. Trimming stripped 11 bases from V and 4 bases from J, with 17 bases between. The CDR3 is 13 residues long. The CDR3 protein is CALRGAGGYGYTF. The CDR3 bases are TGTGCCCTACGGGGGGCCGGGGGCTATGGCTACACCTTC.

The V and J genes are TRBV18 and TRBJ1-1; 9 bases are a match to TRBD1. The germline CDR1 and CDR2 sequences are KGHSH and LQKENI. The length of the CDR3 is 14 residues. Trimming at V came to 3 bases and at J to 4 bases, leaving 3 bases not matched to a gene. The CDR3: CASSPTGGSTEAFF. In DNA form, the CDR3 reads TGTGCCAGCTCACCGACAGGGGGTAGCACTGAAGCTTTCTTT.